A selection of T cell receptor beta chains follows, all from one sample in a study of CD8+CD57+ T cells in acquired aplastic anemia. TCRdb re-called the reads with MiXCR, one entry per CDR3 protein. The sample has 250,000 to 350,000 distinct CDR3 sequences, approximately 57% seen once; the top ten hold 1% to 1.5%. The material sequenced was sorted CD4+, CD8+, or CD8+CD57+ T cells (not recorded which) from PBMCs. Receptors originate from a human donor with aplastic anemia. Each CDR3 is given with its conserved first and last residue. D genes are given only for firm matches. Clone size is shown for a subset of rows, as once, few, many or a class of expanded clone.

clone_size: many
v_call: TRBV20-1
j_call: TRBJ2-3
d_call: NA
cdr3_nt: TGCAGTGCTAGAGCCCCCTTGGAGCCCACAGATACGCAGTATTTT
cdr3_aa: CSARAPLEPTDTQYF

clone_size: NA
v_call: TRBV19
j_call: TRBJ1-6
d_call: NA
cdr3_nt: TGTGCCAGTAGTATCCCGCAGGGACGTTCACCCCTCCACTTT
cdr3_aa: CASSIPQGRSPLHF

clone_size: few
v_call: TRBV7-8
j_call: TRBJ2-7
d_call: NA
cdr3_nt: TGTGCCAGCAGCCAGCGACGGATCTCCTACGAGCAGTACTTC
cdr3_aa: CASSQRRISYEQYF

clone_size: few
v_call: TRBV5-1
j_call: TRBJ2-7
d_call: TRBD1
cdr3_nt: TGCGCCAGCAGCGCGGACAGGGACCACGAGCAGTACTTC
cdr3_aa: CASSADRDHEQYF

clone_size: NA
v_call: TRBV5-1
j_call: TRBJ2-1
d_call: TRBD2
cdr3_nt: TGCGCCAGCAGCTTCCCCTCGACTAGCGGGGGGGGGGATGAGCAGTTCTTC
cdr3_aa: CASSFPSTSGGGDEQFF

clone_size: NA
v_call: TRBV29-1
j_call: TRBJ2-1
d_call: TRBD2
cdr3_nt: TGCAGCGTTGAAGGGGTAGCGGGAGGGCCGAATGAGCAGTTCTTC
cdr3_aa: CSVEGVAGGPNEQFF

clone_size: many
v_call: TRBV7-3
j_call: TRBJ1-1
d_call: NA
cdr3_nt: TGTGCCAGCAGCCCCCGGGGGGGCCTGAACACTGAAGCTTTCTTT
cdr3_aa: CASSPRGGLNTEAFF

clone_size: NA
v_call: TRBV5-6
j_call: TRBJ1-2
d_call: NA
cdr3_nt: TGTGCCAGCAGCGGTCAGTCAACTAACTATGGCTACACCTTC
cdr3_aa: CASSGQSTNYGYTF

clone_size: NA
v_call: TRBV15
j_call: TRBJ2-1
d_call: TRBD2
cdr3_nt: TGTGCCACCCTAGGGACTAGCGGGAGCGATGAGCAGTTCTTC
cdr3_aa: CATLGTSGSDEQFF

clone_size: many
v_call: TRBV6-5
j_call: TRBJ2-3
d_call: NA
cdr3_nt: TGTGCCAGCTCCCCAAGGGGTGCCGTTCTTAGCACAGATACGCAGTATTTT
cdr3_aa: CASSPRGAVLSTDTQYF

clone_size: NA
v_call: TRBV30
j_call: TRBJ2-5
d_call: TRBD1
cdr3_nt: TGTGCCTGGAGTCCAACCCGGACAGGGGTAGAAGAGACCCAGTACTTC
cdr3_aa: CAWSPTRTGVEETQYF

clone_size: NA
v_call: TRBV7-3
j_call: TRBJ2-1
d_call: TRBD2
cdr3_nt: TGTGCCAGCAGCCCGGGACTAGCGGGGGGGTGGATGTTCTTC
cdr3_aa: CASSPGLAGGWMFF

clone_size: few
v_call: TRBV20-1
j_call: TRBJ2-7
d_call: NA
cdr3_nt: TGCAGTGCTAGAGATAATAGGTTGGAGCAGTACTTC
cdr3_aa: CSARDNRLEQYF

clone_size: few
v_call: TRBV19
j_call: TRBJ1-1
d_call: TRBD1
cdr3_nt: TGTGCCAGTAGTAAGGACAGGATGGGCACTGAAGCTTTCTTT
cdr3_aa: CASSKDRMGTEAFF

clone_size: NA
v_call: TRBV5-1
j_call: TRBJ2-1
d_call: TRBD2
cdr3_nt: TGCGCCAGCAGCTCCCACGCTAGCGGGGGGGCCGGTGAGCAGTTCTTC
cdr3_aa: CASSSHASGGAGEQFF

clone_size: NA
v_call: TRBV5-5
j_call: TRBJ2-5
d_call: NA
cdr3_nt: TGTGCCAGCAGCTTGCCAGGGACCATCCAAGAGACCCAGTACTTC
cdr3_aa: CASSLPGTIQETQYF

clone_size: NA
v_call: TRBV12-3/TRBV12-4
j_call: TRBJ2-3
d_call: NA
cdr3_nt: TGTGCCAGCAGTTTACGACAGGACACAGATACGCAGTATTTT
cdr3_aa: CASSLRQDTDTQYF

clone_size: NA
v_call: TRBV19
j_call: TRBJ1-6
d_call: NA
cdr3_nt: TGTGCCAGTAGTATAGAGGCAGCAAGCTCCTATAATTCACCCCTCCACTTT
cdr3_aa: CASSIEAASSYNSPLHF

clone_size: many
v_call: TRBV6-1
j_call: TRBJ1-6
d_call: TRBD1
cdr3_nt: TGTGCCAGCAGTGAAAAGGGGGCGAATTCACCCCTCCACTTT
cdr3_aa: CASSEKGANSPLHF

clone_size: NA
v_call: TRBV7-9
j_call: TRBJ1-2
d_call: NA
cdr3_nt: TGTGCCAGCAGCTCACCACGGGCCTCACTTCAGGGCTATGGCTACACCTTC
cdr3_aa: CASSSPRASLQGYGYTF